Following are 17 T cell receptor beta chains from one sample sequenced in a study of CD8 T cells in Susac syndrome. The authors reverse transcribed about 0.5 to 1 ug RNA with random hexamers. TCRdb analysed the immunoSEQ multiplex PCR reads with MiXCR anew, one entry per CDR3 protein. The sample holds 110,000 or so distinct CDR3 sequences, 85% to 95% seen once. Sequenced sample: CD4+ T cells from PBMCs. The receptor source for this set is a human donor with multiple sclerosis.

This clonotype was found a few times. The rearrangement joins TRBV29-1 to TRBJ1-1; D not resolved. V lost 5 bases and J lost 1, with 8 bases in between. Germline CDR1 and CDR2: SQVTM and ANQGSEA. CDR3 length equals 12 residues. The CDR3 DNA is TGCAGCGTTCCCAACACGAACACTGAAGCTTTCTTT. It yields the protein CSVPNTNTEAFF. The full variable domain, completed using reference TRBV29-1 and TRBJ1-1, is SAVISQKPSRDICQRGTSLTIQCQVDSQVTMMFWYRQQPGQSLTLIATANQGSEATYESGFVIDKFPISRPNLTFSTLTVSNMSPEDSSIYLCSVPNTNTEAFFGQGTRLTVV.

V is TRBV6-6 and J is TRBJ2-7; maybe TRBD2 (6 bases). Germline V gives CDR1 MNHNY, CDR2 SVGAGI (reference sequence). The CDR3 consists of 13 residues. Trimming shortened V by 11 bases and J by 2 bases, and 16 bases separated the two germline ends. For the CDR3, the DNA is TGTGCCTCCTCTGGGGGGACCACCTACGAGCAGTACTTC. This encodes CASSGGTTYEQYF.

CDR3: CASSLATSSYEQYF. CDR3 bases: TGTGCCAGCAGCTTAGCGACAAGCTCCTACGAGCAGTACTTC. This sequence joins TRBV7-2 and TRBJ2-7; D remains ambiguous. V lost 0 bases to trimming and J lost 0 bases, with 6 bases between them. CDR1 is SGHTA and CDR2 is FQGNSA in the germline V gene. The CDR3 consists of 14 residues.

The sample holds one count of this clonotype. The chain links TRBV18 to TRBJ1-5; 11 nucleotides agree with TRBD1. V was pared by 2 bases and J by 5 bases, with 2 bases of the junction left unmatched. Germline V gene data show CDR1 as KGHSH and CDR2 as LQKENI. The CDR3 sequence is 15 residues long. CDR3 in DNA: TGTGCCAGCTCACCAGGGACAGGGGGAGATCAGCCCCAGCATTTT. Protein sequence: CASSPGTGGDQPQHF.

The gene calls are TRBV30 and TRBJ2-1; D may correspond to TRBD1 or TRBD2 (6 bases each). CDR1 is GTSNPN and CDR2 is SVGIG in the germline V gene (reference sequence). Trimming cost V 5 bases and J 10 bases, with 18 bases left between them. The CDR3 has 13 amino acids. The CDR3 sequence is CAWATGAALEQFF. The CDR3 DNA sequence: TGTGCCTGGGCTACGGGGGCGGCTTTGGAGCAGTTCTTC.

The V and J genes are TRBV19 and TRBJ2-2; 9 bases fit TRBD1. Germline CDR1 LNHDA, CDR2 SQIVND (reference sequence). Germline trimming cut 6 bases from V and 4 bases from J; bases unmatched to any gene: 3. The CDR3 extends over 14 amino acids. This chain's CDR3 is CASRQGATTGELFF. CDR3 in DNA: TGTGCCAGTAGACAGGGGGCTACCACCGGGGAGCTGTTTTTT.

The V call is TRBV3-1, the J call TRBJ2-1; 11 bases are a match to TRBD2. The CDR3 is 15 amino acids. V lost 0 bases, J lost 13 bases, and 8 bases stayed unmatched. CDR1 LGHDT and CDR2 YNNKEL come from the germline V gene (reference sequence). The CDR3 DNA sequence: TGTGCCAGCAGCCAAGATCTAGCGGGGGGCCATGCACAGTTCTTC. Its protein product is CASSQDLAGGHAQFF.

This rearrangement joins TRBV19 to TRBJ2-4; TRBD1 agrees at 10 bases. The CDR3 covers 18 residues. From germline, CDR1 is LNHDA and CDR2 SQIVND (reference sequence). V was pared by 10 bases and J by 1 base, with 16 bases of the junction left unmatched. The CDR3 DNA follows: TGTGCCACCGGGACAGGGGTTGAGGCCAGATCGGCCAAAAACATTCAGTACTTC. This gives the protein CATGTGVEARSAKNIQYF.

The V call is TRBV3-1, the J call TRBJ1-3; D is possibly TRBD1 (5 bases). Germline assignment: CDR1 LGHDT and CDR2 YNNKEL (reference sequence). The CDR3 has 14 residues. V was pared by 4 bases and J by 2 bases, with 9 bases between. Here the CDR3 reads CASSRQNTGNTIYF. In DNA, the CDR3 is TGTGCCAGCAGCCGACAGAACACTGGAAACACCATATATTTT.

This rearrangement joins TRBV29-1 to TRBJ1-1, with a tentative D call TRBD1 (5 bases). The germline CDR1 and CDR2 sequences are SQVTM and ANQGSEA. Trimming cost V 7 bases and J 1 base, with 25 bases left between them. This CDR3 spans 17 amino acids. CDR3 amino acids: CSAVRSQLGRRNTEAFF. The CDR3 coding sequence is TGCAGCGCTGTACGAAGCCAACTGGGGCGGAGGAACACTGAAGCTTTCTTT.

The V call is TRBV7-2, the J call TRBJ2-7; D is tentatively TRBD1 or TRBD2 (5 bases each). CDR1 and CDR2 (germline): SGHTA, FQGNSA. The CDR3 has 14 residues. V gave up 4 bases and J gave up 2 bases, with 12 bases separating them. The chain's CDR3 is CASSSVRGPYEQYF. The CDR3 DNA reads as TGTGCCAGCAGCTCCGTACGGGGCCCCTACGAGCAGTACTTC.

V usage is TRBV25-1 and J usage is TRBJ1-2; no clear D gene. V dropped 6 bases and J dropped 6 bases, with 17 bases sitting between them. The CDR3 spans 14 residues. The germline V gene encodes CDR1 MGHDK and CDR2 SYGVNS. The CDR3 loop is CASRAAGGGHGYTF. CDR3 coding DNA: TGTGCCAGCAGGGCGGCGGGAGGAGGGCATGGCTACACCTTC.

The chain is built from TRBV9 and TRBJ2-6; D call uncertain. Germline CDR1 reads SGDLS; CDR2 reads YYNGEE. This CDR3 spans 15 amino acids. V lost 4 bases and J 5 bases, leaving 13 bases between the germline ends. Written as DNA, the CDR3 is TGTGCCAGCAGCCCCCGCACTGGCTGGGCCAACGTCCTGACTTTC. Translation gives CASSPRTGWANVLTF.

The V call is TRBV28, the J call TRBJ2-7, with D unresolved. This CDR3 region has 14 residues. V dropped 7 bases and J dropped 0 bases, with 13 bases sitting between them. Germline V gene data show CDR1 as MDHEN and CDR2 as SYDVKM. In nucleotides, the CDR3 is TGTGCCAGCACCGCACCGGGCCGCTCCTACGAGCAGTACTTC. This sequence encodes CASTAPGRSYEQYF.

V is TRBV6-6 and J is TRBJ2-7, with 7 bases matching TRBD1. This CDR3 has 14 residues. CDR1 is MNHNY, CDR2 SVGAGI, per germline (reference sequence). The junction had 5 bases not matched to a gene; V was cut back by 2 bases and J by 4 bases. The CDR3 loop reads CASSYPGQRYEQYF. The CDR3, as DNA: TGTGCCAGCAGTTACCCGGGACAGCGGTACGAGCAGTACTTC.

The chain joins TRBV11-1 to TRBJ2-5, with D perhaps matching TRBD2 (5 bases). V lost 5 bases, J lost 2 bases, and 12 bases lay in between. Per the germline V gene, CDR1 is SGHAT and CDR2 is FQDESV (reference sequence). The CDR3 totals 14 residues. The CDR3 loop is CASSPGIGQETQYF. DNA for the CDR3: TGTGCCAGCAGCCCCGGGATAGGGCAAGAGACCCAGTACTTC.

The V and J genes are TRBV20-1 and TRBJ2-6, with D perhaps matching TRBD1 (5 bases). The V end was cut by 7 bases, the J end by 0 bases, with 16 bases between. The CDR3 is 16 residues long. Germline loops: CDR1 DFQATT, CDR2 SNEGSKA (reference sequence). CDR3 sequence: CSVKTDESSGANVLTF. The CDR3 bases are TGCAGTGTCAAGACAGACGAGAGCTCTGGGGCCAACGTCCTGACTTTC.